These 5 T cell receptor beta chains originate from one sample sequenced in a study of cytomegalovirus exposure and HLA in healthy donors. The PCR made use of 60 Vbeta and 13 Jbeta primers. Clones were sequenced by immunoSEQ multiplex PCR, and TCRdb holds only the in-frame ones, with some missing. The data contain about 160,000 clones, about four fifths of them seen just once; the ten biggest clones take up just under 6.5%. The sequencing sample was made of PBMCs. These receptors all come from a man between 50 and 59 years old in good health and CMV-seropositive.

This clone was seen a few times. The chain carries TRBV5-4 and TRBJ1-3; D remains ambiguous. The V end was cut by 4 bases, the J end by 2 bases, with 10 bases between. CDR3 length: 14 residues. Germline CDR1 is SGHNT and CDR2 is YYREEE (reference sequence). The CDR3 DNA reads TGTGCCAGCAGCCCAAGGAGTACTGGAAACACCATATATTTT. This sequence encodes CASSPRSTGNTIYF. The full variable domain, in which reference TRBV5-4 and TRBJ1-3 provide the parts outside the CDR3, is ETGVTQSPTHLIKTRGQQVTLRCSSQSGHNTVSWYQQALGQGPQFIFQYYREEENGRGNFPPRFSGLQFPNYSSELNVNALELDDSALYLCASSPRSTGNTIYFGEGSWLTVV.

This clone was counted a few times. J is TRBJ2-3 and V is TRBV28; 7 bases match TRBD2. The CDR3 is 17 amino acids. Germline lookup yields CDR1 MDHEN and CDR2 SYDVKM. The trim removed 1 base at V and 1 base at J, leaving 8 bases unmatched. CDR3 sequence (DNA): TGTGCCAGCAGTTTATTTGTGGGAGGGGCCGGCACAGATACGCAGTATTTT. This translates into CASSLFVGGAGTDTQYF. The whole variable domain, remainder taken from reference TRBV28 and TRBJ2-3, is DVKVTQSSRYLVKRTGEKVFLECVQDMDHENMFWYRQDPGLGLRLIYFSYDVKMKEKGDIPEGYSVSREKKERFSLILESASTNQTSMYLCASSLFVGGAGTDTQYFGPGTRLTVL.

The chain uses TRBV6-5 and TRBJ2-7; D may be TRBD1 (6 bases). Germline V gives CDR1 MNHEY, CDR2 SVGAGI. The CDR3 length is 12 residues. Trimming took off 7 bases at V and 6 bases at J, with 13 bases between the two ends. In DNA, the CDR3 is TGTGCCAGCACGACAGGAATCGGCGAGCAGTACTTC. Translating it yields CASTTGIGEQYF.

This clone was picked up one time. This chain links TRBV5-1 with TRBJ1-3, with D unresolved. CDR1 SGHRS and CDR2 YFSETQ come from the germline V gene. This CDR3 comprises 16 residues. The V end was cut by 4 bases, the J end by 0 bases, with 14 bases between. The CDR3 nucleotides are TGCGCCAGCAGCCCGAACGCCGGGAGCTCTGGAAACACCATATATTTT. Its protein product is CASSPNAGSSGNTIYF.

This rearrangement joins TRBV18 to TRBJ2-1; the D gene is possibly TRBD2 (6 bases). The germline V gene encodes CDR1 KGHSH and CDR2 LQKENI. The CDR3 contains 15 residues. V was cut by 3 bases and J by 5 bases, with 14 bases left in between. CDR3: CASSPPAGGDNEQFF. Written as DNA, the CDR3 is TGTGCCAGCTCACCCCCAGCGGGTGGGGACAATGAGCAGTTCTTC.